What follows are 27 T cell receptor beta chains derived from one specimen sequenced in a study of T cells in Graves' hyperthyroidism and ophthalmopathy. RNA transcripts provided the source from which TCR beta CDR3 regions were amplified. The HTBI primer set drove a first-round RT-PCR of the TCR CDR3. Each CDR3 protein is one row after TCRdb ran MiXCR on the multiplex PCR reads. Of 250,000 to 300,000 distinct CDR3 sequences listed, less than 20% are singletons. Specimen: blood. The origin of the receptors is a man aged 50 to 60 with Graves' ophthalmopathy.

This clonotype has just a few counts. The V gene is TRBV28, the J gene TRBJ1-1; no firm D call. The CDR3 sequence is 15 residues long. From germline, CDR1 is MDHEN and CDR2 SYDVKM. Trimming cost V 4 bases and J 1 base, with 13 bases left between them. CDR3 sequence: CASSSPPPGNTEAFF. The DNA for the CDR3 is TGTGCCAGCAGTTCCCCCCCCCCGGGGAACACTGAAGCTTTCTTT.

This clonotype occurred many times. This rearrangement joins TRBV11-2 to TRBJ1-2; D remains ambiguous. CDR1 and CDR2 (germline): SGHAT, FQNNGV. This CDR3 comprises 14 residues. Trimming removed 1 base at V and 0 bases at J, with 6 bases between. CDR3 nucleotide sequence: TGTGCCAGCAGCTTAGTTACAGCTAACTATGGCTACACCTTC. This translates into CASSLVTANYGYTF. Complete variable domain (other parts from reference TRBV11-2 and TRBJ1-2): EAGVAQSPRYKIIEKRQSVAFWCNPISGHATLYWYQQILGQGPKLLIQFQNNGVVDDSQLPKDRFSAERLKGVDSTLKIQPAKLEDSAVYLCASSLVTANYGYTFGSGTRLTVV.

This clonotype was counted ten times or more. This sequence joins TRBV6-1 and TRBJ2-7; TRBD2 matches at 8 bases. The CDR3 extends over 14 amino acids. CDR1 MNHNS and CDR2 SASEGT come from the germline V gene. The CDR3 protein is CASLAEDSTYEQYF. The CDR3 DNA reads TGTGCTTCACTAGCGGAAGATTCGACCTACGAGCAGTACTTC.

This clonotype was seen many times. V gene TRBV3-1 combines with J gene TRBJ2-7; 7 bases are a match to TRBD2. This CDR3 is built from 14 residues. CDR1 is LGHDT and CDR2 is YNNKEL in the germline V gene (reference sequence). The junction had 11 bases not matched to a gene; V was cut back by 6 bases and J by 6 bases. CDR3 region: CASSQRGGRGEQYF. The CDR3 coding sequence is TGTGCCAGCAGTCAACGGGGCGGGAGAGGCGAGCAGTACTTC.

This clonotype was seen repeatedly, ten times or more. This chain uses TRBV6-2 or TRBV6-3 with TRBJ2-3; D may be TRBD1 (6 bases). Germline V gene lookup returns CDR1 MNHEY and CDR2 SVGEGT. V was cut by 2 bases and J by 2 bases, with 11 bases left in between. The CDR3 sequence is 15 residues long. The CDR3 reads CASSYRDTHTDTQYF. The CDR3 DNA reads as TGTGCCAGCAGTTACAGGGACACACACACAGATACGCAGTATTTT.

V is TRBV6-6 and J is TRBJ2-7; no clear D. Trimming took 0 bases from V and 7 from J, leaving 10 bases between them. Germline assignment: CDR1 MNHNY and CDR2 SVGAGI (reference sequence). This CDR3 is 13 amino acids long. In nucleotides, the CDR3 is TGTGCCAGCAGTTACTCTAAGGTGGGGGAGCAGTACTTC. Translated: CASSYSKVGEQYF.

This clonotype was counted a few times. The chain has TRBV29-1 and TRBJ1-1, with 7 bases matching TRBD1. J was trimmed by 7 bases and V by 3 bases; bases with no gene match: 8. The germline gives CDR1 SQVTM, CDR2 ANQGSEA. This CDR3 comprises 13 residues. The CDR3 bases are TGCAGCGTTGAGAGGGGGACAGCGGTTGAAGCTTTCTTT. It codes for CSVERGTAVEAFF.

This clonotype has just a few counts. This rearrangement joins TRBV6-6 to TRBJ2-2; 9 bases agree with TRBD1. Germline loops: CDR1 MNHNY, CDR2 SVGAGI (reference sequence). This CDR3 has 17 amino acids. The V and J ends lost 0 bases and 7 bases, in that order; junction bases with no gene match: 9. The CDR3 DNA follows: TGTGCCAGCAGTTACTCGCAAGGACAGGGGAAGAACGGGGAGCTGTTTTTT. Translation gives CASSYSQGQGKNGELFF.

The chain employs TRBV28 and TRBJ2-7; 8 bases are shared with TRBD1. V gave up 5 bases and J gave up 0 bases; unmatched junction bases: 15. The CDR3 runs 18 residues. Germline V lookup: CDR1 MDHEN, CDR2 SYDVKM. The CDR3 sequence is CASSPLSLRQGSSYEQYF. The CDR3 region has the DNA TGTGCCAGCAGTCCCCTATCCCTCCGACAGGGGAGCTCCTACGAGCAGTACTTC. Combining the CDR3 with reference TRBV28 and TRBJ2-7 gives the whole variable domain DVKVTQSSRYLVKRTGEKVFLECVQDMDHENMFWYRQDPGLGLRLIYFSYDVKMKEKGDIPEGYSVSREKKERFSLILESASTNQTSMYLCASSPLSLRQGSSYEQYFGPGTRLTVT.

This clonotype was seen at least ten times. The chain is built from TRBV7-8 and TRBJ1-5, with 7 bases that match TRBD1. This CDR3 region has 16 residues. V dropped 5 bases and J dropped 8; count of bases not matched to a gene: 15. The germline V gene encodes CDR1 SGHVS and CDR2 FQNEAQ. CDR3 residues: CASSERQGTSGEPQHF. The CDR3 bases are TGTGCCAGCAGCGAACGACAGGGAACTTCGGGGGAGCCCCAGCATTTT.

This clonotype was recorded at least ten times. The chain has TRBV28 and TRBJ1-2; D ambiguous. The CDR3 has 12 residues. Germline values: CDR1 MDHEN, CDR2 SYDVKM. Trimming shortened V by 11 bases and J by 1 base, and 11 bases separated the two germline ends. The CDR3 loop is CAGAASNYGYTF. As DNA, the CDR3 is TGTGCCGGAGCCGCGAGTAACTATGGCTACACCTTC.

Only a few counts were recorded for this clonotype. The chain recombines TRBV6-1 with TRBJ1-2; tentatively, D is TRBD1 (5 bases). Germline V gene lookup returns CDR1 MNHNS and CDR2 SASEGT. V was clipped by 8 bases and J by 2 bases, with 12 bases between them. CDR3 length: 13 residues. CDR3 sequence: CASQYKGNYGYTF. In DNA, the CDR3 is TGTGCCAGCCAGTATAAGGGGAACTATGGCTACACCTTC.

This clonotype came up a few times. The chain couples TRBV10-1 to TRBJ2-7, with 9 nucleotides matching TRBD1. CDR3 length: 15 residues. V lost 2 bases and J lost 6; bases outside the gene matches: 8. Germline CDR1 WNHNN, CDR2 SYGVQD (reference sequence). CDR3 sequence (DNA): TGCGCCAGCAGTGAGCCCGGGACAGGGAAAGGCGAGCAGTACTTC. Protein sequence: CASSEPGTGKGEQYF.

This clonotype was counted ten times or more. This sequence joins TRBV15 and TRBJ2-5, with D possibly matching TRBD1 (7 bases). This CDR3 has 13 amino acids. Between the trimmed V and J ends, which lost 8 bases and 4 bases, there was a span of 14 bases. Germline V gene lookup returns CDR1 LNHNV and CDR2 YYDKDF (reference sequence). The CDR3 nucleotides are TGTGCCACCGGAGGGGGCGCGGTAGAGACCCAGTACTTC. Residues: CATGGGAVETQYF.

This clonotype turned up a few times. The gene calls are TRBV3-1 and TRBJ2-5, with 7 bases identical to TRBD1. Germline-derived CDR1 and CDR2 are LGHDT and YNNKEL (reference sequence). This CDR3 contains 12 residues. V gave up 4 bases and J gave up 11 bases; unmatched junction bases: 7. DNA for the CDR3: TGTGCCAGCAGCCCTGATGGGACAGCTCAGTACTTC. Amino acids: CASSPDGTAQYF.

The table lists this clonotype with many counts. The V gene is TRBV28, the J gene TRBJ2-5, with D possibly matching TRBD2 (6 bases). Germline V gene data show CDR1 as MDHEN and CDR2 as SYDVKM. CDR3 size: 12 residues. V lost 5 bases, J lost 12 bases, and 16 bases lay in between. The CDR3 bases are TGTGCCAGCAGTCCACCCGGCGGGGCGGAGTACTTC. Encoded protein: CASSPPGGAEYF.

V gene TRBV4-1 combines with J gene TRBJ2-7; a weak D match, TRBD2 (7 bases). Germline V gene data show CDR1 as MGHRA and CDR2 as YSYEKL. The V end lost 0 bases, the J end lost 3 bases, and 18 bases lay between the germline ends. The CDR3 has 17 amino acids. CDR3 sequence: CASSQDLFRGADYEQYF. CDR3 sequence (DNA): TGCGCCAGCAGCCAAGATCTGTTCCGGGGGGCGGACTACGAGCAGTACTTC.

The V and J genes are TRBV20-1 and TRBJ1-5; 9 bases match TRBD1. J lost 7 bases, V lost 0 bases, and 7 bases had no gene match. The CDR3 is made up of 15 amino acids. Per germline, CDR1 DFQATT and CDR2 SNEGSKA (reference sequence). The CDR3 DNA follows: TGCAGTGCTAGAGATTTGGACAGGGGCGGGCAGCCCCAGCATTTT. Residues: CSARDLDRGGQPQHF.

This clonotype was seen many times. In DNA form, the CDR3 reads TGCGCCAGCAGCTTGGATTCCCAACCGAACACTGAAGCTTTCTTT. Its protein product is CASSLDSQPNTEAFF. This chain connects TRBV5-1 to TRBJ1-1; no clear D gene. This CDR3 region has 15 residues. Between the trimmed V and J ends, which lost 0 bases and 1 base, there was a span of 10 bases. Germline V gene sequence: CDR1 SGHRS, CDR2 YFSETQ.

This clonotype occurred many times. The chain combines TRBV14 with TRBJ1-6; the match to TRBD1 covers 8 bases. Germline lookup yields CDR1 SGHDN and CDR2 FVKESK. The CDR3 totals 15 residues. V lost 4 bases and J lost 9; bases outside the gene matches: 8. Written as DNA, the CDR3 is TGTGCCAGCAGCCTTCGGACAGGGTCGGGTTCACCCCTCCACTTT. As protein: CASSLRTGSGSPLHF.

This clonotype was detected many times. The V and J genes are TRBV28 and TRBJ1-6; TRBD1 matches at 8 bases. The CDR3 consists of 14 residues. Losses at the gene ends were 6 bases for V and 9 bases for J; bases not matched to a gene: 7. CDR1 is MDHEN and CDR2 is SYDVKM in the germline V gene. The CDR3 loop reads CASRRQGPISPLHF. The CDR3 DNA reads TGTGCCAGCAGGCGACAGGGGCCAATTTCACCCCTCCACTTT.

About this clonotype itself: It may be a read error: a sequence one base away is much more abundant. This rearrangement joins TRBV24-1 to TRBJ2-5, with TRBD1 identical over 7 bases. The germline gives CDR1 KGHDR, CDR2 SFDVKD. The CDR3 is made up of 15 amino acids. The CDR3 DNA reads TGTGCCACCAGTGACAATGACAGGGCAGGAGAGGCCCAGTACTTC. This gives the protein CATSDNDRAGEAQYF.

This clonotype has just a few counts. This rearrangement joins TRBV29-1 to TRBJ2-1; 13 bases are shared with TRBD2. Losses at the gene ends were 1 base for V and 9 bases for J; bases not matched to a gene: 6. This CDR3 has 15 amino acids. The germline V gene has CDR1 SQVTM and CDR2 ANQGSEA. CDR3 sequence: CSVEGTSGRLGEQFF. In DNA, the CDR3 is TGCAGCGTTGAAGGGACTAGCGGGAGATTAGGTGAGCAGTTCTTC.

This chain links TRBV5-1 with TRBJ1-5, with TRBD1 as a possible D gene (5 bases). The ends were cut back, 0 bases at V and 4 bases at J, with 5 bases in the middle. The CDR3 has 13 residues. Germline CDR1 SGHRS, CDR2 YFSETQ. CDR3 protein: CASSLGQNQPQHF. The CDR3 region has the DNA TGCGCCAGCAGCTTGGGACAGAATCAGCCCCAGCATTTT.

CDR3 loop: CASSPLGTSGRDNEQFF. The CDR3 nucleotides read TGTGCCAGCAGTCCCCTCGGGACTAGCGGGAGGGACAATGAGCAGTTCTTC. This chain links TRBV28 with TRBJ2-1; TRBD2 agrees at 16 bases. Germline V gene sequence: CDR1 MDHEN, CDR2 SYDVKM. Trimming took 5 bases from V and 5 from J; bases not matched to a gene: 6. This CDR3 has 17 amino acids.

This clonotype was seen at least ten times. V and J are TRBV18 and TRBJ1-1; D may be TRBD1 (5 bases). The CDR3 loop spans 14 amino acids. Germline-derived CDR1 and CDR2 are KGHSH and LQKENI. Trimming cost V 5 bases and J 4 bases, with 14 bases left between them. As DNA, the CDR3 is TGTGCCAGCTCATCGGGACTCTCAGGCACTGAAGCTTTCTTT. Its translation: CASSSGLSGTEAFF.

This clonotype has ten or more counts. This sequence joins TRBV30 and TRBJ1-1; maybe TRBD1 (5 bases). The CDR3 runs 12 residues. Germline V gene data show CDR1 as GTSNPN and CDR2 as SVGIG (reference sequence). V shed 4 bases and J shed 5 bases, with 11 bases lying between them. CDR3 residues: CAWIGGWTEAFF. The CDR3 coding sequence is TGTGCCTGGATCGGGGGTTGGACTGAAGCTTTCTTT.